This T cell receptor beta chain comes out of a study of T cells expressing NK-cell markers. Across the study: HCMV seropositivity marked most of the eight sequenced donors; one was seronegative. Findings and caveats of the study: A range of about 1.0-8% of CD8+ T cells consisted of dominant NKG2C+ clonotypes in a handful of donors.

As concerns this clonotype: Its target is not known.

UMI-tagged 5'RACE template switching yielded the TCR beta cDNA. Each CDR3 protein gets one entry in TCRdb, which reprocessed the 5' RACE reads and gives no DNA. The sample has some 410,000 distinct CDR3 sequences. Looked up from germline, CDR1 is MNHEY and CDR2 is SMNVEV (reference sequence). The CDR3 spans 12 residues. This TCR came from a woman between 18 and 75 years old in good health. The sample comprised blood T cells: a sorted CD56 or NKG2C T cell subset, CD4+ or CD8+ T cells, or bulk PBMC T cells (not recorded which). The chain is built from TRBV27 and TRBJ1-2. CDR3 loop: CASKGFGYGYTF.